This TCR beta chain was sequenced for a study of T cell responses to AZD1222 COVID-19 vaccine. Study in general: Pooled samples include second doses given at about 4 or 12 weeks. Study-wide points: The breadth and depth of Spike-specific TCRs increased once two AZD1222 doses had been given. Of the AZD1222 recipients, only 5 to 7 were seropositive at baseline.

Clones were sequenced by immunoSEQ multiplex PCR, and TCRdb holds only the in-frame ones, with some missing. The data show fewer than 200,000 clones, with roughly 92% seen just once and 1% to 1.5% held by the top ten. From germline, CDR1 is SGHNT and CDR2 YYREEE (reference sequence). The CDR3 totals 15 residues. With 1 base clipped from V and 1 base from J, the junction kept 2 bases outside the gene matches. About this clone: Its specificity is unknown.

Sample: peripheral blood, taken on day 0 of AZD1222 vaccination. The clonotype originates from an adult in good health. The chain couples TRBV5-4 to TRBJ2-3; 8 positions match TRBD2. CDR3 coding DNA: TGTGCCAGCAGCTTGCGGGGGGGCGGCACAGATACGCAGTATTTT. Translated, it gives CASSLRGGGTDTQYF.